This T cell receptor beta chain was recovered during a study of shared clonotypes between healthy human individuals (TCRdb year 2020). About the full investigation: A few men and two women, aged 18 to 49 years, made up the cohort. Blood TCR repertoires of about five healthy adults were deeply sequenced to estimate repertoire size and the extent of clonotype sharing between individuals. Each donor's leukapheresis produced roughly between roughly 0.9 and 9 billion PBMCs. Per donor, three plates each were used for CD4 naive and CD4 memory, two for CD8 naive, and one for CD8 memory. Libraries were prepared and TCR repertoires were sequenced by different laboratories using diverse techniques, in order to increase sequencing depth and limit assay-specific biases. What the work shows at the level of the full study, not this receptor alone: Naive subsets generally had larger estimated clonotype richness than memory subsets did. The genetic and exposure-history diversity represented was limited by the small number of donors. Sampling was limited to blood, and TCR repertoires in tissue likely differ from TCR repertoires in blood. Sharing across a handful of donors was observed for 5% to 6.5% of naive CD4, 3.5% of naive CD8, roughly 2.3% of memory CD4, and around 0.42% of memory CD8 clonotypes. Pairwise subsampling led to the expectation that sequencing depth would affect the degree of clonotype sharing among donors. Compared with non-shared clonotypes, the clonotypes found in all four sorted-subset donors had higher generation probabilities. Rarefaction of sorted-subset datasets indicated incomplete sequencing despite the large sequencing depth.

Turning to this clone: There is no known antigen for this receptor. No base quality values were provided; no much bigger clone lies one nucleotide off.

Using the deep immunoSEQ assay, TCR CDR3 regions were amplified from genomic DNA by multiplex PCR. Genomic DNA extracted from each cell subset was distributed evenly over all wells of several immunoSEQ 96-well plates, and each plate served as one replicate. For sorted subsets, roughly 0.2 ug genomic DNA, equal to approximately 30,000 T cell genomes, was loaded into each replicate PCR. Purified libraries were measured with a Qubit 3.0 fluorometer, size-checked on a Bioanalyzer 2100, and measured again with the KAPA Library Quantification kit. Every immunoSEQ 96-well plate was sequenced on a separate single-read 150-cycle Illumina NextSeq 550 flow cell. The paper's data handling went like this. Because only junctional sequences without quality scores were contained in the immunoSEQ output, filtering matching that applied to full-length reads could not be performed. To assign V/J genes and CDR3, sequences were annotated using PyIR, a Python wrapper for IgBLAST v1.9, with IMGT germline references. Reads were removed for weak V/J assignments (E-value above 1e-6), missing CDR3, stop codons, out-of-frame junctions, or ambiguous translated residues. V3J clonotypes were defined by identical inferred V gene, J gene, and CDR3 amino acid sequence. The percentage overlap between two repertoires was calculated by dividing the number of shared unique clonotypes by the size of the smaller repertoire. Richness of each repertoire was evaluated using RTK rarefaction, the Chao1 estimator, and Recon v2.1 estimates of unobserved clonotypes. For all TCRbeta clonotypes obtained by the gDNA method from a handful of donors, generation probabilities were computed with OLGA. TCRdb stores this immuneACCESS table with in-frame sequences only. Part of the clones is absent; in the studies checked, under half of the shortfall reflects unresolved V genes, and no reason is known for the rest. V and J calls and clone size are as listed in that table; D and trimming were resolved from the DNA. The sample table records over 2 million clones; 85% to 95% of these occur just once. The ten largest make up about 0.13% of the sample.

The donors were healthy, HIV-negative adults who had no recently reported acute infections or vaccinations. Every donor was a Caucasian adult living in Nashville, Tennessee, USA. CD4+ T cells were enriched by magnetic negative selection; naive cells were then positively selected on CD45RA, and the negative fraction formed the memory subset. Blood was obtained by leukapheresis, after which PBMCs were separated by Ficoll-Histopaque density gradient centrifugation and cryopreserved in liquid nitrogen vapor phase. Purity and quantity of every magnetically sorted T cell population were checked by analytical flow cytometry. Genomic DNA was isolated from every sorted fraction and measured by UV absorbance on a Nanodrop 2000c. A distance of 28 bases separates the germline ends of V and J, which lose 4 bases and 3 bases respectively. Taken from cysteine to phenylalanine, the CDR3 has 19 residues. Only CDR3 DNA is held: 57 bases, read in frame from base 1.

Sequences were obtained from naive CD4+ T cells sorted from blood. In the paper's terms, the cell subset or site label means: CD45RA+ positively selected. The origin of this receptor is a man aged 18 to 35 in good health. The chain joins TRBV23-1 to TRBJ2-7, and the D gene may be TRBD1, 8 bases matching. TRBV23-1 is annotated as an ORF whose role is uncertain. The DNA reads TGCGCCAGCAGTCTTAAGGGCGTAACAGGGGGGGCAGCTCTCTACGAGCAGTACTTC. The resulting protein is CASSLKGVTGGAALYEQYF.